The source of this T cell receptor (beta chain) is a study of blood T cells in healthy people across ages. Then a second PCR, running roughly 7 to 11 cycles, was carried out with a sample-barcoded 5' primer and a J-beta primer mix. Researchers report that a template-switch adaptor with 12 random nucleotides tagged each cDNA molecule. TCRdb passed the 5' RACE reads through MiXCR, listing each CDR3 protein once. Among under 1,000,000 distinct CDR3 sequences listed, roughly 46% were seen once. Individuals who donated were healthy Caucasians from Russia aged roughly 6 to 100. General observations from the study: Unsorted PBMC material precluded a definitive naive versus antigen-experienced comparison.

This clonotype was recorded many times. No antigen is known for it. Sequencing was carried out using blood. The TCR sequence derives from an elderly man in good health.

This CDR3 reads CSVGTSGSSEQYF. CDR3 nucleotides: TGCAGCGTTGGGACTAGCGGGAGCTCCGAGCAGTACTTC. V gene TRBV29-1 combines with J gene TRBJ2-7; 13 bases agree with TRBD2. V dropped 4 bases and J dropped 6; count of bases not matched to a gene: 3. CDR3 size: 13 residues. Per germline, CDR1 SQVTM and CDR2 ANQGSEA.